Presented here are 31 T cell receptor beta chains from one specimen sequenced in a study of blood T cell repertoires in COVID-19. Repertoires were generated with immunoSEQ multiplex PCR, while TCRdb's copy carries only in-frame clones and drops some. The sample lists about 330,000 clones, about 90% occurring once. The sequencing sample was made of PBMCs or T cells enriched from blood (not recorded which). The receptors come from a woman in her twenties or thirties who had recovered from COVID-19.

This clone occurred many times. V and J are TRBV6-5 and TRBJ2-7, with D perhaps TRBD2 (5 bases). Germline CDR1 is MNHEY and CDR2 is SVGAGI. CDR3 length: 15 amino acids. V shed 0 bases and J shed 0 bases, with 9 bases lying between them. CDR3 coding DNA: TGTGCCAGCAGTTACTCGAAGGAGGACTCCTACGAGCAGTACTTC. This sequence encodes CASSYSKEDSYEQYF.

The chain carries TRBV3-1 (or the pseudogene TRBV3-2) and TRBJ2-2; TRBD1 agrees at 8 bases. The V gene's germline CDR1 is LGHDT and CDR2 YNNKEL (reference sequence). Trimming at V came to 6 bases and at J to 6 bases, leaving 6 bases not matched to a gene. The CDR3 spans 14 residues. In nucleotides, the CDR3 is TGTGCCAGCAGGGTCAGGGGGCTCGCCGGGGAGCTGTTTTTT. This encodes CASRVRGLAGELFF.

The chain combines TRBV3-1 (or the pseudogene TRBV3-2) with TRBJ2-1; D may be TRBD1 (7 bases). The CDR3 extends over 11 amino acids. V was clipped by 11 bases and J by 13 bases, with 18 bases between them. The germline gives CDR1 LGHDT, CDR2 YNNKEL (reference sequence). CDR3 nucleotides: TGTGCCTGCGACAGTGGAGGGGGCCAGTTCTTC. The encoded protein is CACDSGGGQFF.

The gene calls are TRBV10-3 and TRBJ2-5; 14 bases align to TRBD2. After removal of 5 bases from V and 2 bases from J, the junction contained 10 bases not matched to a gene. The CDR3 runs 18 residues. CDR1 is ENHRY and CDR2 is SYGVKD in the germline V gene. As DNA, the CDR3 is TGTGCCATCAGTACCTCCGGGACTAGCGGGGGACCACAAGAGACCCAGTACTTC. It codes for CAISTSGTSGGPQETQYF.

The rearrangement links TRBV13 to TRBJ2-5, with TRBD1 matching 10 bases. V lost 0 bases, J lost 3 bases, and 10 bases stayed unmatched. CDR1 is PRHDT and CDR2 is FYEKMQ in the germline V gene (reference sequence). The CDR3 totals 18 residues. The DNA of the CDR3 is TGTGCCAGCAGCTTAGGCTTGACAGGGGGCAGTCCGGAAGAGACCCAGTACTTC. This encodes CASSLGLTGGSPEETQYF. The full variable domain, its missing parts supplied by reference TRBV13 and TRBJ2-5, is AAGVIQSPRHLIKEKRETATLKCYPIPRHDTVYWYQQGPGQDPQFLISFYEKMQSDKGSIPDRFSAQQFSDYHSELNMSSLELGDSALYFCASSLGLTGGSPEETQYFGPGTRLLVL.

The genes are TRBV5-1 and TRBJ1-1, with 7 positions matching TRBD1. V trimming: 4 bases; J trimming: 0 bases; junction bases outside the gene matches: 9. The germline CDR1 and CDR2 sequences are SGHRS and YFSETQ. The CDR3 runs to 16 residues. CDR3 amino acids: CASSTGQAALNTEAFF. The DNA of the CDR3 is TGCGCCAGCAGCACCGGACAGGCCGCGTTGAACACTGAAGCTTTCTTT.

The V and J genes are TRBV29-1 and TRBJ2-7; 8 nucleotides line up with TRBD2. The V gene's germline CDR1 is SQVTM and CDR2 ANQGSEA. V shed 7 bases, J shed 6 bases, and the junction held 14 bases outside the gene matches. The CDR3 length is 14 residues. The CDR3 nucleotides read TGCAGCGCCGCCAACTTAGGGACTAGGGGCGAGCAGTACTTC. Residues: CSAANLGTRGEQYF.

V usage is TRBV7-2 and J usage is TRBJ2-7; tentative D call: TRBD1 (7 bases). V was clipped by 1 base and J by 7 bases, with 17 bases between them. The CDR3 sequence is 15 residues long. Germline loops: CDR1 SGHTA, CDR2 FQGNSA. In nucleotides, the CDR3 is TGTGCCAGCAGCTTAGGCTTTAACAGGGGAGGAGAGCAGTACTTC. It yields the protein CASSLGFNRGGEQYF.

V usage is TRBV5-1 and J usage is TRBJ2-7, with 7 bases fitting TRBD2. The germline V gene has CDR1 SGHRS and CDR2 YFSETQ. The junction had 9 bases not matched to a gene; V was cut back by 4 bases and J by 2 bases. The CDR3 is made up of 15 amino acids. CDR3 coding DNA: TGCGCCAGCAGCCGGGACTACCAACGAACCTACGAGCAGTACTTC. Amino acid sequence: CASSRDYQRTYEQYF.

V gene TRBV3-1 (or the pseudogene TRBV3-2) combines with J gene TRBJ2-4, with 13 bases matching TRBD2. Germline CDR1 is LGHDT and CDR2 is YNNKEL (reference sequence). The trim removed 4 bases at V and 0 bases at J, leaving 6 bases unmatched. This CDR3 spans 18 amino acids. CDR3 nucleotides: TGTGCCAGCAGCCCACCGGGACTAGCGGGGTTAGCCAAAAACATTCAGTACTTC. Translating it yields CASSPPGLAGLAKNIQYF.

CDR3: CASSDQGGANNEQFF. CDR3 nucleotide sequence: TGCGCCAGCAGCGACCAGGGGGGAGCGAACAATGAGCAGTTCTTC. The V call is TRBV5-1, the J call TRBJ2-1, with D perhaps matching TRBD1 (7 bases). The CDR3 covers 15 residues. Trimming pared 4 bases from V and 5 bases from J, leaving 16 bases between. CDR1 and CDR2 from the germline V gene are SGHRS and YFSETQ.

The V gene is TRBV7-6, the J gene TRBJ1-6; possibly TRBD1 for D (5 bases). Germline CDR1 SGHVS, CDR2 FNYEAQ. Trimming removed 1 base at V and 6 bases at J, with 13 bases between. The CDR3 is 16 amino acids. For the CDR3, the DNA is TGTGCCAGCAGCTTAGGTGGACAAGCGGGTAATTCACCCCTCCACTTT. Residues: CASSLGGQAGNSPLHF.

The chain is built from TRBV5-6 and TRBJ1-2; 8 bases align to TRBD1. V shed 4 bases, J shed 7 bases, and the junction held 6 bases outside the gene matches. CDR3 length: 13 amino acids. CDR1 and CDR2 (germline): SGHDT, YYEEEE. CDR3 bases: TGTGCCAGCAGCGAGGACAGGGCTTCTGGCTACACCTTC. This encodes CASSEDRASGYTF.

There are a few counts of this clone. V is TRBV4-3 and J is TRBJ2-7, with TRBD1 matching 7 bases. The CDR3 is made up of 15 amino acids. CDR1 and CDR2 from the germline V gene are LGHNA and YSLEER. The V segment lost 1 base and the J segment 4 bases; nucleotides outside the gene matches: 7. CDR3 in amino acids: CASSQGTGDWYEQYF. In nucleotides, the CDR3 is TGCGCCAGCAGCCAAGGGACAGGCGACTGGTACGAGCAGTACTTC.

The chain couples TRBV4-1 to TRBJ1-5; D ambiguous. Per the germline V gene, CDR1 is MGHRA and CDR2 is YSYEKL. V was clipped by 2 bases and J by 11 bases, with 16 bases between them. The CDR3 is made up of 14 amino acids. CDR3 sequence reads: CASSQKSQSGSQHF. CDR3 coding DNA: TGCGCCAGCAGCCAAAAGAGTCAATCGGGGTCCCAGCATTTT.

This chain uses TRBV7-8 with TRBJ1-1; D might be TRBD1 (6 bases). Germline V gene data show CDR1 as SGHVS and CDR2 as FQNEAQ. The V and J ends lost 5 bases and 1 base respectively, with 11 bases between them. The CDR3 contains 14 residues. The CDR3 region is CASSRDRRNTEAFF. The CDR3 region has the DNA TGTGCCAGCAGCCGAGACAGGCGGAACACTGAAGCTTTCTTT.

The V and J genes are TRBV9 and TRBJ2-5; TRBD2 aligns across 7 bases. With V trimmed by 3 bases and J by 3 bases, 5 bases remained unmatched. The CDR3 is 14 amino acids. Germline loops: CDR1 SGDLS, CDR2 YYNGEE. The chain's CDR3 is CASSAGTTEETQYF. The CDR3 DNA sequence: TGTGCCAGCAGCGCCGGGACTACCGAAGAGACCCAGTACTTC.

The chain couples TRBV7-9 to TRBJ1-3, with 7 bases aligning to TRBD1. Germline-derived CDR1 and CDR2 are SEHNR and FQNEAQ (reference sequence). With 8 bases clipped from V and 0 bases from J, the junction kept 4 bases outside the gene matches. The CDR3 is made up of 14 amino acids. The CDR3 region is CASAGQLSGNTIYF. CDR3 bases: TGTGCCAGCGCGGGACAGCTCTCTGGAAACACCATATATTTT.

The chain has TRBV2 and TRBJ2-2; no definite D call. This CDR3 region has 13 residues. The ends were cut back, 4 bases at V and 4 bases at J, with 7 bases in the middle. CDR1 SNHLY and CDR2 FYNNEI come from the germline V gene. This CDR3 reads CASSVGSTGELFF. DNA of the CDR3: TGTGCCAGCAGTGTGGGCTCCACCGGGGAGCTGTTTTTT.

This chain uses TRBV7-9 with TRBJ2-5, with 10 bases lining up with TRBD1. The J segment lost 3 bases and the V segment lost 2 bases, leaving 3 bases of the junction unmatched. The CDR3 sequence is 15 residues long. The germline V gene has CDR1 SEHNR and CDR2 FQNEAQ (reference sequence). Here the CDR3 DNA reads TGTGCCAGCAGCTTAATTGGGACAGGGGAAGAGACCCAGTACTTC. Encoded protein: CASSLIGTGEETQYF.

The V gene is TRBV13, the J gene TRBJ1-1; weak D call: TRBD1 (5 bases). Trimming shortened V by 3 bases and J by 4 bases, and 12 bases separated the two germline ends. CDR3 length: 14 amino acids. Germline CDR1 PRHDT, CDR2 FYEKMQ (reference sequence). CDR3 amino acids: CASSFQGEITEAFF. The CDR3 bases are TGTGCCAGCAGCTTTCAGGGTGAGATCACTGAAGCTTTCTTT.

The chain is built from TRBV7-2 and TRBJ2-7; 11 bases agree with TRBD2. Germline V gene lookup returns CDR1 SGHTA and CDR2 FQGNSA. V dropped 5 bases and J dropped 2; count of bases not matched to a gene: 5. The CDR3 covers 15 residues. The CDR3 loop reads CASSRVTSGAYEQYF. As DNA, the CDR3 is TGTGCCAGCAGCCGTGTGACTAGCGGGGCCTACGAGCAGTACTTC.

The chain combines TRBV28 with TRBJ1-2; no clear D gene. Germline values: CDR1 MDHEN, CDR2 SYDVKM. Trimming removed 5 bases from V and 8 bases from J, with 21 bases in between. CDR3 length equals 15 residues. CDR3 in DNA: TGTGCCAGCAGTACCCGGGAACGCTTACTATGGGGCTACACCTTC. Its protein is CASSTRERLLWGYTF.

The CDR3 DNA is TGTGCCAGCAGTGAAGTTCGGGACAGGGGACACTATAATTCACCCCTCCACTTT. It translates to CASSEVRDRGHYNSPLHF. The chain links TRBV2 to TRBJ1-6; 10 bases match TRBD1. V trimming: 1 base; J trimming: 3 bases; junction bases outside the gene matches: 6. CDR1 and CDR2 from the germline V gene are SNHLY and FYNNEI. The CDR3 runs 18 residues.

This clone was recorded only once. The chain has TRBV27 and TRBJ1-2, with unresolved D. This CDR3 is built from 16 residues. The V end lost 0 bases, the J end lost 8 bases, and 19 bases lay between the germline ends. Germline V gene data show CDR1 as MNHEY and CDR2 as SMNVEV (reference sequence). CDR3 region: CASSLSGNPDPWGYTF. CDR3 DNA: TGTGCCAGCAGTTTATCCGGGAATCCGGACCCGTGGGGCTACACCTTC.

The V call is TRBV19, the J call TRBJ1-1, with TRBD1 as a possible D gene (6 bases). Looked up from germline, CDR1 is LNHDA and CDR2 is SQIVND (reference sequence). The ends were cut back, 7 bases at V and 6 bases at J, with 18 bases in the middle. The CDR3 covers 14 residues. The DNA for the CDR3 is TGTGCCAGTATAGCCCCTGACAGGTCGGCTGAAGCTTTCTTT. It yields the protein CASIAPDRSAEAFF.

The rearrangement uses TRBV15 and TRBJ2-5; 14 bases are a match to TRBD2. V trimming: 0 bases; J trimming: 1 base; junction bases outside the gene matches: 13. The CDR3 sequence is 21 residues long. CDR1 and CDR2 from the germline V gene are LNHNV and YYDKDF (reference sequence). For the CDR3, the DNA is TGTGCCACCAGCAGAGAAACCCCCAGACTAGCGGGGGGGGGAACCCAAGAGACCCAGTACTTC. Protein sequence: CATSRETPRLAGGGTQETQYF. Full variable domain (missing parts from reference TRBV15 and TRBJ2-5): DAMVIQNPRYQVTQFGKPVTLSCSQTLNHNVMYWYQQKSSQAPKLLFHYYDKDFNNEADTPDNFQSRRPNTSFCFLDIRSPGLGDTAMYLCATSRETPRLAGGGTQETQYFGPGTRLLVL.

The gene calls are TRBV7-2 and TRBJ1-2; 9 bases are shared with TRBD1. Per germline, CDR1 SGHTA and CDR2 FQGNSA. J was trimmed by 0 bases and V by 5 bases; bases with no gene match: 7. The CDR3 spans 16 residues. CDR3 in amino acids: CASSPPGQGPNYGYTF. CDR3 nucleotides: TGTGCCAGCAGCCCCCCGGGACAGGGACCTAACTATGGCTACACCTTC.

DNA for the CDR3: TGCGCCAGCAGCCGGACAGGGAATAATTCACCCCTCCACTTT. It specifies CASSRTGNNSPLHF. The chain combines TRBV5-1 with TRBJ1-6, with TRBD1 identical over 8 bases. The CDR3 loop spans 14 amino acids. Germline CDR1 reads SGHRS; CDR2 reads YFSETQ. Trimming at V came to 4 bases and at J to 5 bases, leaving 2 bases not matched to a gene.

This clone was observed once. This chain uses TRBV5-1 with TRBJ2-3, with D hard to call. V lost 4 bases, J lost 0 bases, and 12 bases lay in between. The germline V gene has CDR1 SGHRS and CDR2 YFSETQ. The CDR3 is 15 amino acids. The CDR3 sequence is CASSPTRASTDTQYF. CDR3 sequence (DNA): TGCGCCAGCAGCCCTACACGAGCGAGCACAGATACGCAGTATTTT.

This clone has just a few counts. This sequence joins TRBV6-5 and TRBJ2-7; 9 positions match TRBD2. Germline values: CDR1 MNHEY, CDR2 SVGAGI. The CDR3 runs 13 residues. The J segment lost 4 bases and the V segment lost 7 bases, leaving 5 bases of the junction unmatched. The CDR3 reads CASNLGLAYEQYF. The CDR3 DNA reads as TGTGCCAGCAACCTGGGACTAGCTTACGAGCAGTACTTC.